The clone carrying this T cell receptor (beta chain) appeared many times. No antigen is known for it. TCRdb re-analysed the reads in MiXCR, keeping a single row per CDR3 protein. In the table there are about 58,000 distinct CDR3 sequences, around 18% of which are singletons. The V gene's germline CDR1 is LNHNV and CDR2 YYDKDF (reference sequence). CDR3 length equals 13 residues. V dropped 8 bases and J dropped 4 bases, with 12 bases sitting between them. This record belongs to a study of T cell repertoires in cytomegalovirus infection. General study findings and limits: Of the TCR beta families, the public ones yielded a cumulative frequency that identified carriers of CMV plus the relevant HLA.

The chain joins TRBV15 to TRBJ1-5; no definite D call. The receptor was isolated from a human donor in good health (CMV status not recorded). Some clones in this sample may be carry-over from other donors' samples. Sample: CD8+ T cells from cultured PBMCs, taken from culture after CMV antigen stimulation. CDR3 loop: CATWDTRNQPQHF. CDR3 DNA: TGTGCCACCTGGGATACCCGGAATCAGCCCCAGCATTTT.